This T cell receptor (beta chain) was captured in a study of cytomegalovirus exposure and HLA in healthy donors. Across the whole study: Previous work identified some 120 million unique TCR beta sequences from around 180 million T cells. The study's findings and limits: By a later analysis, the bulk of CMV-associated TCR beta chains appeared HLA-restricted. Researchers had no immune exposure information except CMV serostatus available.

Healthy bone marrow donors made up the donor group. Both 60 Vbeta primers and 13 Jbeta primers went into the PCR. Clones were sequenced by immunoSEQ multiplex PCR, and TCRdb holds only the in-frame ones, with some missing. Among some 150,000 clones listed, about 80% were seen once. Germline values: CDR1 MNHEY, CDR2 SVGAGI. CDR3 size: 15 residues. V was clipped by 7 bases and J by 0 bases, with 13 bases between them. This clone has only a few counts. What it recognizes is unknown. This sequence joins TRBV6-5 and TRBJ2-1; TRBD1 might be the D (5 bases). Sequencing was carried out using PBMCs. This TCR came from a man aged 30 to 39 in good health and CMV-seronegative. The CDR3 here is CASTPTVSSYNEQFF. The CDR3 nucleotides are TGTGCCAGCACCCCGACAGTTAGCTCCTACAATGAGCAGTTCTTC.